There are a few counts of the clone carrying this T cell receptor beta chain. The antigen is undetermined. The record originates from a study of cytomegalovirus exposure and HLA in healthy donors. The PCR ran on 60 Vbeta and 13 Jbeta primers. Profiling relied on immunoSEQ multiplex PCR, and the TCRdb table lists in-frame clones only, not all of them. The table has more than 85,000 clones, roughly 13% seen once. Germline CDR1 is SGDLS and CDR2 is YYNGEE. CDR3 length: 17 residues. V shed 4 bases, J shed 4 bases, and the junction held 11 bases outside the gene matches. Whole-study findings and limits: In vitro data verified a few CMV-associated chains as specific for CMV antigens.

This chain joins TRBV9 and TRBJ2-1; 10 bases match TRBD2. The source of this sequence is a man between 40 and 49 years old in good health and CMV-seropositive. The sequenced material came from PBMCs. The CDR3 is CASSPAFASGRYNEQFF. CDR3 bases: TGTGCCAGCAGCCCCGCGTTCGCTAGCGGGAGATACAATGAGCAGTTCTTC.